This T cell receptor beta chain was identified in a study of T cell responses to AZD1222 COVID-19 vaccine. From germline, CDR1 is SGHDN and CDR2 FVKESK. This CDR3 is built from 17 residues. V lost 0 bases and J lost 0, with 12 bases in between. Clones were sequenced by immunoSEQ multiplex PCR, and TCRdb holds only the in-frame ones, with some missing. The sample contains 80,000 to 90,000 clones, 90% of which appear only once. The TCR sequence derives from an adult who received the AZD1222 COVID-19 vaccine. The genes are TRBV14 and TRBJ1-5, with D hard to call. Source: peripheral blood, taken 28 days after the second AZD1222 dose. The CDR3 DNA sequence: TGTGCCAGCAGCCAAGATCGTGGGGTTTTTAGCAATCAGCCCCAGCATTTT. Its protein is CASSQDRGVFSNQPQHF.